This TCR beta chain originates from a study of T cells after yellow fever vaccination (dated by TCRdb to 2018 to 2020). Background for the entire study: Libraries from fractions with low cell numbers were prepared with the SMART-Seq v4 Ultra Low Input RNA kit. Bulk PBMC replicates and cell subsets were isolated from blood drawn at multiple timepoints before and after both primary and secondary immunization. The cohort comprised two healthy male donors, one aged 18 to 29 and one aged 30 to 40 years. To track T-cell clones before and after primary and booster YFV17D yellow fever vaccination, bulk TCR alpha and beta repertoires were sequenced longitudinally.

Turning to this clonotype: Its cognate antigen has yet to be identified. It has no much larger one-base neighbor in the sample; base qualities were not kept.

This specimen's treatment or condition label, per the study, means: live attenuated yellow fever vaccine strain. A standard Ficoll-Paque protocol was used to isolate PBMCs from peripheral blood. CD4 and CD8 T-cell fractions were isolated with Dynabeads CD4 and CD8 positive selection kits. RNA was extracted with TriZol from bulk PBMCs, CD4 and CD8 fractions, and dextramer-positive and dextramer-negative fractions. General conclusions and limits of the study: A small share of clonotypes was detected in both CD4 and CD8 compartments, with the overlap likely arising from convergent recombination. Most clones expanded after primary vaccination were re-detected after the booster (around 96% of CD4 and roughly 87% of CD8), suggesting broad memory maintenance. Compared with the primary T-cell response, the secondary T-cell response was faster but weaker, reaching its peak on day 5 rather than on day 15. Because only two donors were included in the study, the extent to which the findings can be generalized is limited. Computational filtering was required because FACS-sorted repertoires could contain abundant contaminating clonotypes from the bulk population.

V drops 1 base and J drops 6 bases, leaving 13 bases in between. The germline V gene encodes CDR1 SGHTA and CDR2 FQGNSA. There are 14 amino acids in the CDR3, from cysteine to phenylalanine inclusive. Of the read, only the CDR3 DNA is kept; its 42 bases are in frame from base 1. TCR cDNA was synthesized by 5'RACE template switching, which introduced a universal primer site and unique molecular identifiers. Priming for cDNA synthesis came from both the TCR alpha and TCR beta constant segments. Libraries were amplified in two PCR steps, with sample barcodes and sequencing adapters added in the second step. Sequencing of libraries was done on Illumina HiSeq 2500 (2x100 bp) or NovaSeq (2x150 bp). Turning to the authors' computational methods: MIGEC was used to demultiplex reads and collapse the reads into UMI consensus sequences, and MiXCR was used for V(D)J alignment. Using edgeR on replicate PBMC samples, clonotypes were called vaccine-responding if FDR was below 0.01 and the log2 fold change was above 5 up to day 15. Each bulk clonotype received a CD4 or CD8 identity based on whether the sequenced CD4 or CD8 repertoire contained that clonotype at higher abundance. TCRdb applied fastp at Q25 and MiXCR to the public reads, then kept only in-frame beta chains. Entries are consolidated by CDR3 protein sequence, retaining the most common genes and DNA. These V and J calls originate from TCRdb's pipeline instead of the authors' own analysis. Present in this sample are 200,000 to 250,000 distinct CDR3 sequences, about 7% of which were seen just once. The top ten hold roughly 0.9% of the sample.

This sequence uses TRBV7-2 and TRBJ2-7; a tentative D match to TRBD2 spans 7 bases. This specimen was CD4+ T cells sorted from PBMCs, taken 15 days after the yellow fever booster vaccination. This sequence was found in a young man who received the YFV17D yellow fever vaccine. The CDR3: CASSLVGRTAEQYF. The nucleotide sequence is given as TGTGCCAGCAGCTTAGTCGGGAGGACAGCCGAGCAGTACTTC.